The clone carrying this T cell receptor (beta chain) turned up a few times. The antigen remains unidentified. The CDR3 length is 16 residues. Between the trimmed V and J ends, which lost 5 bases and 2 bases, there was a span of 18 bases. Germline V gene lookup returns CDR1 SGHTA and CDR2 FQGNSA. The data were taken from a study of T cell repertoires in cytomegalovirus infection. In the study overall: CMV epitopes that were recently identified and HLA-C-restricted were used alongside well-studied HLA-B-restricted ones. Public TCR beta signature analysis indicated the presence of both CMV infection and matching HLA type.

Via MiXCR, TCRdb re-called the reads, giving one row per CDR3 protein. The sample carries hundreds of thousands of distinct CDR3 sequences, approximately 33% recorded once. The chain combines TRBV7-2 with TRBJ2-5; D is possibly TRBD2 (5 bases). This sample comprised cultured PBMCs, obtained from culture after CMV antigen stimulation. This clonotype was sampled from a human donor in good health (CMV status not recorded). Some clones in this sample may be carry-over from other donors' samples. CDR3 region: CASSPPGRGRQETQYF. The CDR3, as DNA: TGTGCCAGCAGCCCACCTGGGAGAGGGCGACAAGAGACCCAGTACTTC.